This T cell receptor beta chain was captured by sequencing in a study of PD-1 blockade in mismatch repair-deficient tumors. Across the study: Enrolled about 2013-2016, patients had progressing, pretreated mismatch repair-deficient cancers of about a dozen types.

Assay: immunoSEQ multiplex PCR; the TCRdb copy retains only in-frame clones and omits some. Of about 100,000 clones in the sample, about four fifths were seen once. The sequence derives from an adult with mismatch repair-deficient cancer. The sample in question was peripheral blood, obtained about 36 weeks after starting pembrolizumab.

The DNA of the CDR3 is TGTGCCAGCAGGCAGGGGGGAAAGGGGATAAACACTGAAGCTTTCTTT. Its protein is CASRQGGKGINTEAFF. The chain has TRBV2 and TRBJ1-1; 7 bases are shared with TRBD1. The CDR3 spans 16 residues. V shed 6 bases, J shed 2 bases, and the junction held 12 bases outside the gene matches. Germline values: CDR1 SNHLY, CDR2 FYNNEI. The full variable domain, its missing parts supplied by reference TRBV2 and TRBJ1-1, is EPEVTQTPSHQVTQMGQEVILRCVPISNHLYFYWYRQILGQKVEFLVSFYNNEISEKSEIFDDQFSVERPDGSNFTLKIRSTKLEDSAMYFCASRQGGKGINTEAFFGQGTRLTVV.